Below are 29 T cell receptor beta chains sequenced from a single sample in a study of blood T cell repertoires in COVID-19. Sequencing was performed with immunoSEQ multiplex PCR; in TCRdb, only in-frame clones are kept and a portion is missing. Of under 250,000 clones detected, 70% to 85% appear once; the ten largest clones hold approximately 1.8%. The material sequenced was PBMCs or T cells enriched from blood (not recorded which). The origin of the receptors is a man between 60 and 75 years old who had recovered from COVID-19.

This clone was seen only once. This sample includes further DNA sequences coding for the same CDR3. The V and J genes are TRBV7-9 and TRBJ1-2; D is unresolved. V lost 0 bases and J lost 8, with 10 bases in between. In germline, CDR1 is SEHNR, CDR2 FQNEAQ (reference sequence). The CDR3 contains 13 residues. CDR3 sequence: CASSLAGSGGYTF. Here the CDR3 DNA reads TGTGCCAGCAGCTTAGCTGGGTCGGGAGGCTACACCTTC.

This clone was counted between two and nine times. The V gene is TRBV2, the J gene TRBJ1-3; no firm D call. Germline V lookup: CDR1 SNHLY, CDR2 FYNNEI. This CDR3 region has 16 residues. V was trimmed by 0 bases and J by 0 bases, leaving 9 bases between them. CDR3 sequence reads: CASSEAPGSSGNTIYF. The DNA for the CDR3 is TGTGCCAGCAGTGAAGCGCCGGGGAGCTCTGGAAACACCATATATTTT.

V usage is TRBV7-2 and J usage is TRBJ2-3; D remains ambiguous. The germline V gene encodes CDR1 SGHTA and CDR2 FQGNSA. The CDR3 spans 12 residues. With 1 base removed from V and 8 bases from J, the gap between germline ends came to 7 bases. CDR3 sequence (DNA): TGTGCCAGCAGCTTAGGACTTTCTACGCAGTATTTT. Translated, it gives CASSLGLSTQYF.

The CDR3 sequence: CSVEKQGLVDGYTF. The CDR3 region has the DNA TGCAGCGTTGAGAAACAGGGGTTGGTCGATGGCTACACCTTC. This chain connects TRBV29-1 to TRBJ1-2; 7 bases agree with TRBD1. The CDR3 length is 14 residues. Germline trimming cut 3 bases from V and 6 bases from J; bases unmatched to any gene: 10. Germline lookup yields CDR1 SQVTM and CDR2 ANQGSEA. The entire variable domain, with the rest obtained from reference TRBV29-1 and TRBJ1-2, is as follows: SAVISQKPSRDICQRGTSLTIQCQVDSQVTMMFWYRQQPGQSLTLIATANQGSEATYESGFVIDKFPISRPNLTFSTLTVSNMSPEDSSIYLCSVEKQGLVDGYTFGSGTRLTVV.

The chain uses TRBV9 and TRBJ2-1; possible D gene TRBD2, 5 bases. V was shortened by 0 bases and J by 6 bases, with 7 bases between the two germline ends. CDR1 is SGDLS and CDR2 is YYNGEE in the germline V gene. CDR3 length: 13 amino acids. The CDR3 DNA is TGTGCCAGCAGCGTAGCCGGGATCAATGAGCAGTTCTTC. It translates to CASSVAGINEQFF. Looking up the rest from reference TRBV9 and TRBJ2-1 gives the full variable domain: DSGVTQTPKHLITATGQRVTLRCSPRSGDLSVYWYQQSLDQGLQFLIQYYNGEERAKGNILERFSAQQFPDLHSELNLSSLELGDSALYFCASSVAGINEQFFGPGTRLTVL.

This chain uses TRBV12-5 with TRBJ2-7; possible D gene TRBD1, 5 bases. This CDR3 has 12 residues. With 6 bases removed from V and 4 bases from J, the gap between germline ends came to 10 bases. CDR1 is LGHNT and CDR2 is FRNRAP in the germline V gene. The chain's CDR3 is CASGADSYEQYF. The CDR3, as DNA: TGTGCTAGTGGCGCAGACAGTTACGAGCAGTACTTC.

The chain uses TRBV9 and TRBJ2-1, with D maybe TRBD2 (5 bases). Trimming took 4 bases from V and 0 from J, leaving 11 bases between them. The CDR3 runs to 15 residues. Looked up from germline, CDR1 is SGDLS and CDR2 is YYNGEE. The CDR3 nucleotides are TGTGCCAGCAGCCCTAGTGCGGGCTCCTACAATGAGCAGTTCTTC. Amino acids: CASSPSAGSYNEQFF. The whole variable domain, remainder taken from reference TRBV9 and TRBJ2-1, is DSGVTQTPKHLITATGQRVTLRCSPRSGDLSVYWYQQSLDQGLQFLIQYYNGEERAKGNILERFSAQQFPDLHSELNLSSLELGDSALYFCASSPSAGSYNEQFFGPGTRLTVL.

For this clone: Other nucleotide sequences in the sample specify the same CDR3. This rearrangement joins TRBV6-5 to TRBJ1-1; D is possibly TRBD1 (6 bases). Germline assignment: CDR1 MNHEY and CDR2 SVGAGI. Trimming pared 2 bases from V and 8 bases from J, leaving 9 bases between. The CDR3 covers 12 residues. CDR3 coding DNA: TGTGCCAGCAGTTACAGGGGGGGGGAAGCTTTCTTT. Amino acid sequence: CASSYRGGEAFF.

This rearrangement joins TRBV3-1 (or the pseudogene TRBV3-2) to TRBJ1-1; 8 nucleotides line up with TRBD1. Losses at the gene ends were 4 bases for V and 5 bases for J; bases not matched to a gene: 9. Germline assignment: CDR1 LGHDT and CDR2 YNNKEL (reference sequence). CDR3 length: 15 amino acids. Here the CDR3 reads CASSPQDRAYTEAFF. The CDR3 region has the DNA TGTGCCAGCAGCCCGCAGGACAGGGCCTATACTGAAGCTTTCTTT.

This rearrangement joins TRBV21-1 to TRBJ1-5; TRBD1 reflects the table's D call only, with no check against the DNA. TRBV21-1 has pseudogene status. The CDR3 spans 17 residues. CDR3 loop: CASTPPRDRKSNQPQHF. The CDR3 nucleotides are TGTGCCAGCACTCCTCCCCGGGACAGGAAAAGCAATCAGCCCCAGCATTTT.

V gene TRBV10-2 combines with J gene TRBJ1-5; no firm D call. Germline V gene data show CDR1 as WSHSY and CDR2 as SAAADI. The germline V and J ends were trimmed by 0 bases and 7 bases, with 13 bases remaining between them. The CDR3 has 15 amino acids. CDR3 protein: CASSESGPSIQPQHF. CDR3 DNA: TGCGCCAGCAGTGAGTCGGGCCCAAGCATCCAGCCCCAGCATTTT.

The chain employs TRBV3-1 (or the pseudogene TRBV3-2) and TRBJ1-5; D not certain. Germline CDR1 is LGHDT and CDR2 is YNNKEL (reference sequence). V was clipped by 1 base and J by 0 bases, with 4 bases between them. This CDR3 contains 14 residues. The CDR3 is CASSQADSNQPQHF. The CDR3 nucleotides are TGTGCCAGCAGCCAAGCAGATAGCAATCAGCCCCAGCATTTT.

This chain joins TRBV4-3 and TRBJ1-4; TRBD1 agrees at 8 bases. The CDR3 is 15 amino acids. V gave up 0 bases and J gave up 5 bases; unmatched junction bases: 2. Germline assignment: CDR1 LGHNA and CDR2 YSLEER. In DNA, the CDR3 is TGCGCCAGCAGCCAAGAGGGGACAGGCAATGAAAAACTGTTTTTT. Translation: CASSQEGTGNEKLFF.

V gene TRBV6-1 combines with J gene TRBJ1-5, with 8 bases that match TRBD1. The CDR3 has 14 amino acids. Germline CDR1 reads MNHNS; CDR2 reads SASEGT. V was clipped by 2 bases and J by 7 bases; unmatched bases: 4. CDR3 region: CASSETGGGQPQHF. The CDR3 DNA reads TGTGCCAGCAGTGAAACAGGGGGAGGACAGCCCCAGCATTTT.

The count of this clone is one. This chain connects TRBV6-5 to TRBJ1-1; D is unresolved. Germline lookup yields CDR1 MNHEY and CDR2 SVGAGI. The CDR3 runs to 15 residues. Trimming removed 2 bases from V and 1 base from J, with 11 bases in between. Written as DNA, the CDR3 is TGTGCCAGCAGTTACAATTCGGGTGGGAACACTGAAGCTTTCTTT. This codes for CASSYNSGGNTEAFF.

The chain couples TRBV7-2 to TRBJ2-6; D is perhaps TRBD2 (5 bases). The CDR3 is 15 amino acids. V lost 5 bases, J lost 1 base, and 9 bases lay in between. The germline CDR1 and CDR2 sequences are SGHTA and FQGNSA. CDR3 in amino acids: CASSVTGSGANVLTF. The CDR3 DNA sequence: TGTGCCAGCAGCGTAACGGGGTCTGGGGCCAACGTCCTGACTTTC.

The CDR3 region is CASSTSGQGWHEQYF. The CDR3 DNA sequence: TGTGCCAGTAGTACCTCCGGACAGGGGTGGCACGAGCAGTACTTC. The rearrangement links TRBV19 to TRBJ2-7; 9 positions agree with TRBD1. V trimming: 4 bases; J trimming: 5 bases; junction bases outside the gene matches: 9. The CDR3 length is 15 residues. CDR1 is LNHDA and CDR2 is SQIVND in the germline V gene (reference sequence).

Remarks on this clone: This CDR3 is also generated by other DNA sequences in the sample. The CDR3 is CASSLDAGGNYGYTF. DNA for the CDR3: TGCGCCAGCAGCTTGGATGCAGGGGGTAACTATGGCTACACCTTC. The chain employs TRBV5-1 and TRBJ1-2, with 7 bases identical to TRBD1. Trimming cost V 0 bases and J 1 base; bases outside gene matches: 3. This CDR3 region has 15 residues. CDR1 and CDR2 from the germline V gene are SGHRS and YFSETQ.

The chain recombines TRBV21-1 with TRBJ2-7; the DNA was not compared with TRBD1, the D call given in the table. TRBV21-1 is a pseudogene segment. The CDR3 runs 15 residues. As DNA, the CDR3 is TGTGCCAGCAGCAGGACGGGGGACAGGGGACGCGAGCAGTACTTC. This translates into CASSRTGDRGREQYF.

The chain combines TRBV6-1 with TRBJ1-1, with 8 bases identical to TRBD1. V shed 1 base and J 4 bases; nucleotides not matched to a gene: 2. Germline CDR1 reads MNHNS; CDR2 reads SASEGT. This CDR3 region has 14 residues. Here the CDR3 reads CASSEVRGLTEAFF. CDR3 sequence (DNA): TGTGCCAGCAGTGAAGTCAGGGGGCTCACTGAAGCTTTCTTT.

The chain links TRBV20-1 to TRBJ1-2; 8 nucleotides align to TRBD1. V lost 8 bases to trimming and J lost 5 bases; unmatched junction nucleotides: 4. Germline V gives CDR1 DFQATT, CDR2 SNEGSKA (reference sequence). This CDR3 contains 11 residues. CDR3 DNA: TGCAGTTCCGGACAGGGATATGGCTACACCTTC. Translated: CSSGQGYGYTF.

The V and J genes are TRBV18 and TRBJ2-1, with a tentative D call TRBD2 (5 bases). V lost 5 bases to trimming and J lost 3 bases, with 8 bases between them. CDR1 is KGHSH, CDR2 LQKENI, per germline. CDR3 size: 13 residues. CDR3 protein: CASSTGLYNEQFF. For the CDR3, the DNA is TGTGCCAGCTCAACCGGACTCTACAATGAGCAGTTCTTC.

The CDR3 nucleotides are TGTGCCAGCAGCCCCAACGGGGGGAGGAGCACAGATACGCAGTATTTT. Translating gives CASSPNGGRSTDTQYF. This chain connects TRBV13 to TRBJ2-3, with TRBD2 matching over 7 bases. V lost 5 bases, J lost 0 bases, and 8 bases stayed unmatched. From germline, CDR1 is PRHDT and CDR2 FYEKMQ (reference sequence). This CDR3 has 16 residues.

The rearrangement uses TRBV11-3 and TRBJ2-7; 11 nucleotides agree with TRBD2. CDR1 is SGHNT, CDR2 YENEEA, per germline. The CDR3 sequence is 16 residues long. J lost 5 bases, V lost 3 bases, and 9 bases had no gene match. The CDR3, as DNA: TGTGCCAGCAGCTTCCTAGCGGGGGGAGCGGCCCACGAGCAGTACTTC. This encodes CASSFLAGGAAHEQYF.

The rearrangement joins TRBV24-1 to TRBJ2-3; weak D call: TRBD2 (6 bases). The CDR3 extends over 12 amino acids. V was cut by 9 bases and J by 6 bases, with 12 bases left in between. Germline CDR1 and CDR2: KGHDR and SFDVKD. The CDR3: CATDEGTDTQYF. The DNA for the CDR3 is TGTGCCACCGATGAAGGGACTGATACGCAGTATTTT.

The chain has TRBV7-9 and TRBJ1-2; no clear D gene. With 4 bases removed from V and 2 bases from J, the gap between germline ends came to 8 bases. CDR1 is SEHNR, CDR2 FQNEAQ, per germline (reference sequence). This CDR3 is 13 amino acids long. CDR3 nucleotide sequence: TGTGCCAGCAGCTCGGACTGGAACTATGGCTACACCTTC. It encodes CASSSDWNYGYTF.

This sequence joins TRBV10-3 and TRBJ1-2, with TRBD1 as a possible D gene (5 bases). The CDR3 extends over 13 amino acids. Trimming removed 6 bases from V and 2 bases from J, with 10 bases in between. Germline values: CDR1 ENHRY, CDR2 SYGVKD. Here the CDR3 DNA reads TGTGCCATCAGGGACACTACGAACTATGGCTACACCTTC. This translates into CAIRDTTNYGYTF.

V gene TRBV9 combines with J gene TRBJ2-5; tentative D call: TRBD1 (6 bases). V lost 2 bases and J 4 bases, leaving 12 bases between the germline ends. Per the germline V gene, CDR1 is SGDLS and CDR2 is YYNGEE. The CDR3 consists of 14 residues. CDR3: CASSVRGGLETQYF. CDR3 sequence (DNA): TGTGCCAGCAGCGTCAGGGGCGGCCTAGAGACCCAGTACTTC.

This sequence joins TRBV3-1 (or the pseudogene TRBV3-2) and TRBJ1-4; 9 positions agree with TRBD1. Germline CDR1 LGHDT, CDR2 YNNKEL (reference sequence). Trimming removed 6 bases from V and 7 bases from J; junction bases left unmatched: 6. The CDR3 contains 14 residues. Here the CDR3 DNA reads TGTGCCAGCAGGGACAGGGGAAGGGGTGAAAAACTGTTTTTT. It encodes CASRDRGRGEKLFF.